The sequence of this T cell receptor (beta chain) was determined in a study of somatic mutations in cytotoxic T cells in rheumatoid arthritis. At the level of the study: Selected populations of V beta antibody-stained T cells underwent flow sorting at nearly 100% purity; these encompassed V beta1+ cells subjected to TCRB sequencing.

This clone is medium-sized by share. The protocol was immunoSEQ multiplex PCR, while the TCRdb copy is restricted to in-frame clones and leaves out a portion. The table lists approximately 15,000 clones, almost 85% of them singletons. CDR1 is GTSNPN and CDR2 is SVGIG in the germline V gene (reference sequence). With 4 bases removed from V and 2 bases from J, the gap between germline ends came to 6 bases. The CDR3 is 11 residues long. The sequence was collected from an adult with rheumatoid arthritis. The sample consisted of CD8+ T cells sorted from blood. The chain has TRBV30 and TRBJ2-7; D unresolved. Here the CDR3 DNA reads TGTGCCTGGAACCAGGCCTACGAGCAGTACTTC. Its translation is CAWNQAYEQYF.